This T cell receptor (beta chain) was found in a study of beta chain features in type 1 diabetes. Study at large: Analysis included around 110,000,000 sorted cells drawn from all samples. Study-level results: When Type 1 diabetes patients were examined, their TCRB CDR3s proved moderately but significantly shorter in all four CD4+ subsets.

Reverse transcribing all isolated RNA meant expressed TCRB transcripts were sequenced. Naive, central memory and regulatory T cell samples produced a mean of about 4 million reads. Method: immunoSEQ multiplex PCR; TCRdb's copy keeps in-frame clones and lacks some. The table lists about 280,000 clones, 15% of them singletons. This clone was counted between two and nine times. What it binds is not known. The sequenced sample consisted of naive CD4+ T cells from blood. The receptor was isolated from a man younger than 35 with type 1 diabetes.

DNA of the CDR3: TGTGCCACCAGCAGAGCAGGAACGGGAGTTGGCTACGAGCAGTACTTC. Translated: CATSRAGTGVGYEQYF. V gene TRBV15 combines with J gene TRBJ2-7, with D possibly TRBD2 on 6 matching bases. This CDR3 region has 16 residues. V lost 1 base and J 3 bases, leaving 16 bases between the germline ends. The V gene's germline CDR1 is LNHNV and CDR2 YYDKDF (reference sequence).